The 32 T cell receptor beta chains in this list originate from one sample, sequenced in a study of blood T cell repertoires in COVID-19. Libraries were prepared by immunoSEQ multiplex PCR; TCRdb keeps only in-frame clonotypes and omits some of them. The table records hundreds of thousands of clones, 70% to 90% of them present only once. Sequencing was performed on PBMCs or T cells enriched from blood (not recorded which). These receptors all stem from a woman between 50 and 59 years old who had recovered from COVID-19.

The chain employs TRBV21-1 and TRBJ1-5; the table's D call, TRBD1, has no DNA check behind it. TRBV21-1 is reported as a pseudogene. This CDR3 has 23 residues. As DNA, the CDR3 is TGTGCCAGCAGCAAAATTAGAATGAAAGGGGGACAGGGAAAAAGTGGTGGCAATCAGCCCCAGCATTTT. Its translation is CASSKIRMKGGQGKSGGNQPQHF.

For the CDR3, the DNA is TGTGCCAGCAGTACTACTCGAATCATGAGGGACGAGCAGTACTTC. This gives the protein CASSTTRIMRDEQYF. The chain links TRBV28 to TRBJ2-7, with D tentatively TRBD2 (5 bases). The CDR3 extends over 15 amino acids. The germline V gene encodes CDR1 MDHEN and CDR2 SYDVKM. Trimming left V 5 bases short and J 5 bases short, with 19 bases between.

The chain links TRBV12-3 or TRBV12-4 to TRBJ2-2; D may be TRBD2 (6 bases). This CDR3 contains 13 residues. Trimming removed 1 base at V and 7 bases at J, with 7 bases between. The CDR3 coding sequence is TGTGCCAGCAGTTTAGAGGGAGGCGGGGAGCTGTTTTTT. This codes for CASSLEGGGELFF.

V and J are TRBV29-1 and TRBJ2-3; 9 bases agree with TRBD1. The CDR3 is 21 amino acids. V was pared by 2 bases and J by 2 bases, with 23 bases of the junction left unmatched. Germline lookup yields CDR1 SQVTM and CDR2 ANQGSEA. The CDR3 coding sequence is TGCAGCGTTGAAAAGGGACAGGGCCTAAAGTGGACCCAACAAAACACAGATACGCAGTATTTT. This translates into CSVEKGQGLKWTQQNTDTQYF.

The genes are TRBV11-3 and TRBJ2-1; D is undetermined. The length of the CDR3 is 13 residues. Germline V CDR1 and CDR2: SGHNT, YENEEA. Trimming took off 4 bases at V and 5 bases at J, with 9 bases between the two ends. The CDR3 protein is CASSSSVDNEQFF. For the CDR3, the DNA is TGTGCCAGCAGCTCCAGCGTTGACAATGAGCAGTTCTTC.

The J gene is TRBJ1-3, the V gene TRBV10-3; TRBD1 is a possible D gene (6 bases). CDR3 length: 16 amino acids. Per the germline V gene, CDR1 is ENHRY and CDR2 is SYGVKD. Between the trimmed V and J ends, which lost 0 bases and 2 bases, there was a span of 11 bases. CDR3 bases: TGTGCCATCAGTGAGTCGAACAGGGTAACTGGAAACACCATATATTTT. Its translation: CAISESNRVTGNTIYF.

The chain couples TRBV11-2 to TRBJ1-1; D uncertain. The CDR3 loop spans 14 amino acids. Trimming left V 4 bases short and J 1 base short, with 10 bases between. The V gene's germline CDR1 is SGHAT and CDR2 FQNNGV. The chain's CDR3 is CASSSNWRNTEAFF. Written as DNA, the CDR3 is TGTGCCAGCAGCTCAAACTGGAGGAACACTGAAGCTTTCTTT.

This chain links TRBV5-1 with TRBJ2-1; tentatively, D is TRBD2 (5 bases). V lost 0 bases to trimming and J lost 8 bases, with 12 bases between them. From germline, CDR1 is SGHRS and CDR2 YFSETQ. The CDR3 length is 14 residues. CDR3: CASSLGRDSHEQFF. In DNA form, the CDR3 reads TGCGCCAGCAGCTTGGGTCGGGATTCCCATGAGCAGTTCTTC.

This clone has ten or more counts. This chain joins TRBV30 and TRBJ2-7; 9 bases are a match to TRBD2. V shed 2 bases, J shed 1 base, and the junction held 3 bases outside the gene matches. The length of the CDR3 is 14 residues. Germline-derived CDR1 and CDR2 are GTSNPN and SVGIG (reference sequence). CDR3 in amino acids: CAWSKSGRSYEQYF. For the CDR3, the DNA is TGTGCCTGGAGTAAAAGCGGGAGGTCCTACGAGCAGTACTTC.

V gene TRBV14 combines with J gene TRBJ1-1; D gene unclear. The CDR3 is 13 amino acids. The germline gives CDR1 SGHDN, CDR2 FVKESK. Trimming took 0 bases from V and 1 from J, leaving 3 bases between them. CDR3 amino acids: CASSQDQNTEAFF. The CDR3 DNA sequence: TGTGCCAGCAGCCAAGATCAGAACACTGAAGCTTTCTTT. Supplemented by reference TRBV14 and TRBJ1-1, the full variable domain reads EAGVTQFPSHSVIEKGQTVTLRCDPISGHDNLYWYRRVMGKEIKFLLHFVKESKQDESGMPNNRFLAERTGGTYSTLKVQPAELEDSGVYFCASSQDQNTEAFFGQGTRLTVV.

The sample holds a few counts of this clone. V is TRBV21-1 and J is TRBJ1-5; TRBD1 is the table's D call and was not checked against the DNA. TRBV21-1 is labeled a pseudogene. The CDR3 spans 15 residues. CDR3 sequence: CASSRTGASNQPQHF. The CDR3 nucleotides are TGTGCCAGCAGCAGAACAGGAGCCAGCAATCAGCCCCAGCATTTT.

The rearrangement joins TRBV9 to TRBJ1-1; D remains unclear. Trimming removed 1 base from V and 3 bases from J, with 10 bases in between. Germline V gene lookup returns CDR1 SGDLS and CDR2 YYNGEE. This CDR3 contains 14 residues. CDR3 region: CASSVFPEDTEAFF. The CDR3 DNA is TGTGCCAGCAGCGTATTCCCGGAGGACACTGAAGCTTTCTTT.

The J gene is TRBJ2-2, the V gene TRBV15, with TRBD2 matching over 7 bases. Germline trimming cut 0 bases from V and 4 bases from J; bases unmatched to any gene: 8. Per germline, CDR1 LNHNV and CDR2 YYDKDF (reference sequence). The CDR3 runs to 17 residues. In DNA, the CDR3 is TGTGCCACCAGCAGAGATGGGGAGGGGCGGGTCACCGGGGAGCTGTTTTTT. Translation gives CATSRDGEGRVTGELFF.

The rearrangement links TRBV29-1 to TRBJ1-1, with D perhaps TRBD1 (6 bases). Trimming pared 7 bases from V and 5 bases from J, leaving 14 bases between. CDR3 size: 12 residues. Germline loops: CDR1 SQVTM, CDR2 ANQGSEA. The CDR3 loop reads CSALRGKTEAFF. The CDR3 DNA reads as TGCAGCGCTCTAAGGGGGAAAACTGAAGCTTTCTTT.

The V gene is TRBV2, the J gene TRBJ1-2, with 8 bases that match TRBD1. The ends lost 3 bases at V and 6 bases at J; junction bases unmatched: 6. Germline CDR1 reads SNHLY; CDR2 reads FYNNEI. The CDR3 covers 14 residues. The CDR3 bases are TGTGCCAGCAGTGAGCAGGGGGCTAAAGATGGCTACACCTTC. It codes for CASSEQGAKDGYTF.

This rearrangement joins TRBV3-1 (or the pseudogene TRBV3-2) to TRBJ2-3; TRBD2 might be the D (5 bases). This CDR3 region has 16 residues. Per the germline V gene, CDR1 is LGHDT and CDR2 is YNNKEL (reference sequence). V was clipped by 2 bases and J by 0 bases, with 12 bases between them. CDR3 in amino acids: CASSQRSGSSTDTQYF. CDR3 DNA sequence: TGTGCCAGCAGCCAAAGGAGCGGTTCAAGCACAGATACGCAGTATTTT.

This clone was detected only a few times. The chain uses TRBV3-1 (or the pseudogene TRBV3-2) and TRBJ2-7, with 8 bases identical to TRBD1. Looked up from germline, CDR1 is LGHDT and CDR2 is YNNKEL (reference sequence). This CDR3 comprises 15 residues. The V gene end was trimmed by 0 bases and the J gene end by 5 bases; junction bases not matched to a gene: 6. For the CDR3, the DNA is TGTGCCAGCAGCCAAGAGGGGCAGGGGGCTCACGAGCAGTACTTC. Protein: CASSQEGQGAHEQYF.

DNA for the CDR3: TGTGCCACCAGTGCGGGGGGAGCTGACGAGCAGTACTTC. Translation gives CATSAGGADEQYF. The chain has TRBV24-1 and TRBJ2-7, with 7 bases aligning to TRBD2. Trimming removed 5 bases from V and 5 bases from J; junction bases left unmatched: 5. The germline CDR1 and CDR2 sequences are KGHDR and SFDVKD. The CDR3 loop spans 13 amino acids.

The chain recombines TRBV14 with TRBJ2-3; TRBD2 aligns across 8 bases. V lost 1 base, J lost 5 bases, and 5 bases stayed unmatched. This CDR3 has 15 residues. Germline CDR1 SGHDN, CDR2 FVKESK. The CDR3 here is CASSQGGTREDTQYF. The CDR3 DNA is TGTGCCAGCAGCCAAGGAGGGACTAGAGAAGATACGCAGTATTTT. Drawing the rest from reference TRBV14 and TRBJ2-3, the complete variable domain is EAGVTQFPSHSVIEKGQTVTLRCDPISGHDNLYWYRRVMGKEIKFLLHFVKESKQDESGMPNNRFLAERTGGTYSTLKVQPAELEDSGVYFCASSQGGTREDTQYFGPGTRLTVL.

This chain links TRBV15 with TRBJ2-3; maybe TRBD1 (6 bases). Germline CDR1 and CDR2: LNHNV and YYDKDF (reference sequence). CDR3 length: 16 amino acids. The V end was cut by 0 bases, the J end by 2 bases, with 12 bases between. CDR3 bases: TGTGCCACCAGCAGAGAGGCAGGGGACCCCACAGATACGCAGTATTTT. Encoded protein: CATSREAGDPTDTQYF.

The genes are TRBV29-1 and TRBJ1-1; 7 bases line up with TRBD1. The V and J ends lost 7 bases and 6 bases, in that order; junction bases with no gene match: 14. The CDR3 is 14 residues long. CDR1 is SQVTM and CDR2 is ANQGSEA in the germline V gene. CDR3 residues: CSARQGSRKAEAFF. The CDR3 coding sequence is TGCAGCGCCCGACAGGGAAGTAGAAAGGCTGAAGCTTTCTTT.

The CDR3 nucleotides read TGTGCCAGCAGCCTACTTGCGGATTCACCCCTCCACTTT. This codes for CASSLLADSPLHF. The V gene is TRBV6-5, the J gene TRBJ1-6; D gene ambiguous. V lost 6 bases and J 8 bases, leaving 11 bases between the germline ends. From germline, CDR1 is MNHEY and CDR2 SVGAGI. The length of the CDR3 is 13 residues.

This chain joins TRBV18 and TRBJ2-3, with 11 bases lining up with TRBD2. CDR3 size: 18 residues. The germline V gene encodes CDR1 KGHSH and CDR2 LQKENI. V shed 3 bases, J shed 2 bases, and the junction held 10 bases outside the gene matches. CDR3 nucleotide sequence: TGTGCCAGCTCACCTTCGAGGGGACTAGCGGATCCCACAGATACGCAGTATTTT. This translates into CASSPSRGLADPTDTQYF.

J is TRBJ2-3 and V is TRBV2; 8 nucleotides agree with TRBD2. CDR1 and CDR2 (germline): SNHLY, FYNNEI. The CDR3 length is 17 residues. V shed 7 bases and J 0 bases; nucleotides not matched to a gene: 12. Here the CDR3 reads CASNGASGLTSTDTQYF. The CDR3 coding sequence is TGTGCCAGCAATGGGGCTAGCGGGTTGACTAGCACAGATACGCAGTATTTT.

This clone was detected a few times. The V call is TRBV10-3, the J call TRBJ2-1, with 8 nucleotides matching TRBD2. CDR1 and CDR2 from the germline V gene are ENHRY and SYGVKD. After removal of 7 bases from V and 0 bases from J, the junction contained 11 bases not matched to a gene. The CDR3 consists of 17 residues. The CDR3 sequence is CAIKKNSGIGSYNEQFF. CDR3 DNA sequence: TGTGCCATCAAAAAAAATAGCGGGATCGGCTCCTACAATGAGCAGTTCTTC.

The chain recombines TRBV30 with TRBJ2-6; 10 nucleotides match TRBD2. Germline CDR1 reads GTSNPN; CDR2 reads SVGIG (reference sequence). CDR3 length: 15 residues. The V gene end was trimmed by 5 bases and the J gene end by 3 bases; junction bases not matched to a gene: 4. Written as DNA, the CDR3 is TGTGCCTGGGGGCTAGCGGGAGTTGGGGCCAACGTCCTGACTTTC. Its protein is CAWGLAGVGANVLTF.

Regarding this clone: The sample carries other DNA sequences with the same CDR3. This chain uses TRBV15 with TRBJ1-5, with D possibly being TRBD1 (5 bases). V was clipped by 0 bases and J by 6 bases, with 12 bases between them. The CDR3 contains 15 residues. The germline gives CDR1 LNHNV, CDR2 YYDKDF (reference sequence). CDR3 sequence reads: CATSRDNGGGQPQHF. The CDR3 bases are TGTGCCACCAGCAGAGATAACGGCGGGGGTCAGCCCCAGCATTTT.

The V gene is TRBV10-3, the J gene TRBJ1-1; D gene ambiguous. The germline V gene encodes CDR1 ENHRY and CDR2 SYGVKD. V was pared by 4 bases and J by 5 bases, with 11 bases between. This CDR3 spans 13 amino acids. The CDR3 sequence is CAISGPAGTEAFF. DNA for the CDR3: TGTGCCATCAGTGGGCCAGCAGGAACTGAAGCTTTCTTT.

V gene TRBV5-1 combines with J gene TRBJ2-3, with TRBD2 identical over 8 bases. CDR1 and CDR2 from the germline V gene are SGHRS and YFSETQ. This CDR3 has 17 amino acids. V trimming: 4 bases; J trimming: 4 bases; junction bases outside the gene matches: 14. Written as DNA, the CDR3 is TGCGCCAGCAGCCGAGGGGTCAGCGGGAGTGGGGCAGATACGCAGTATTTT. The encoded protein is CASSRGVSGSGADTQYF.

The gene calls are TRBV4-2 and TRBJ2-2; 12 bases map to TRBD2. This CDR3 is 18 amino acids long. Germline V gene lookup returns CDR1 LGHNA and CDR2 YNFKEQ. Germline trimming cut 5 bases from V and 8 bases from J; bases unmatched to any gene: 15. DNA for the CDR3: TGTGCCAGCAGCAGAACTAGCGGGAGGCCCCGTGGGGTAGGGGAGCTGTTTTTT. Its translation is CASSRTSGRPRGVGELFF.

This clone was detected only a few times. Within the sample, other DNA sequences also encode this same CDR3. The CDR3 is CASSMGAYTEAFF. The CDR3 DNA reads TGTGCCAGTAGTATGGGGGCCTACACTGAAGCTTTCTTT. This sequence joins TRBV19 and TRBJ1-1; D may be TRBD1 (6 bases). Germline lookup yields CDR1 LNHDA and CDR2 SQIVND (reference sequence). Trimming removed 3 bases at V and 3 bases at J, with 8 bases between. The CDR3 sequence is 13 residues long.

V is TRBV12-3 or TRBV12-4 and J is TRBJ2-1; 7 positions agree with TRBD2. The CDR3 is 13 amino acids. The V gene end was trimmed by 4 bases and the J gene end by 9 bases; junction bases not matched to a gene: 6. The CDR3 protein is CASSWSGGGEQFF. Written as DNA, the CDR3 is TGTGCCAGCAGTTGGTCGGGAGGAGGTGAGCAGTTCTTC.